The rows below give T cell receptor beta chains drawn from one sample of a study of shared clonotypes between healthy human individuals. Profiling relied on immunoSEQ multiplex PCR, and the TCRdb table lists in-frame clones only, not all of them. Found here are around 2.3 million clones, 90% to 96% of them singletons; the top ten hold approximately 0.13%. Sequences were obtained from naive CD4+ T cells sorted from blood. The receptors were gathered from a man between 18 and 29 years old in good health. The CDR3 runs from the conserved cysteine through the conserved F or W. Fields, in order: J gene, D gene, V gene, clone size, CDR3 DNA, CDR3 protein. D genes are given only for firm matches. Expanded clones are given a class, and other clones once, few, many or no size at all.

j_call: TRBJ1-1; d_call: -; v_call: TRBV7-9; clone_size: -; cdr3_nt: TGTGCCAGCAGCTTGGGTCAGGGGAACACTGAAGCTTTCTTT; cdr3_aa: CASSLGQGNTEAFF
j_call: TRBJ2-5; d_call: -; v_call: TRBV30; clone_size: -; cdr3_nt: TGTGCCTGGAGTCATAGGGGGGGGACCCAAGAGACCCAGTACTTC; cdr3_aa: CAWSHRGGTQETQYF
j_call: TRBJ2-7; d_call: -; v_call: TRBV11-2; clone_size: -; cdr3_nt: TGTGCCAGCAGCTTAGTCGACGGGTCCTACGAGCAGTACTTC; cdr3_aa: CASSLVDGSYEQYF
j_call: TRBJ2-7; d_call: -; v_call: TRBV5-6; clone_size: once; cdr3_nt: TGTGCCAGCAGCCATCGTGGGGTGAGCCGCTCCTACGAGCAGTACTTC; cdr3_aa: CASSHRGVSRSYEQYF
j_call: TRBJ2-1; d_call: -; v_call: TRBV5-6; clone_size: -; cdr3_nt: TGTGCCAGCAGCTTGCGGGGTTCCTACAATGAGCAGTTCTTC; cdr3_aa: CASSLRGSYNEQFF
j_call: TRBJ2-1; d_call: -; v_call: TRBV11-2; clone_size: -; cdr3_nt: TGTGCCAGCAGCTTAGCCTCCACCCGCCACAATGAGCAGTTCTTC; cdr3_aa: CASSLASTRHNEQFF
j_call: TRBJ2-5; d_call: TRBD2; v_call: TRBV11-2; clone_size: -; cdr3_nt: TGTGCCAGCAGCCCCGGGAGGGAGACCCAGTACTTC; cdr3_aa: CASSPGRETQYF
j_call: TRBJ1-6; d_call: TRBD1; v_call: TRBV5-1; clone_size: -; cdr3_nt: TGCGCCAGCAGCGCGGGACAGGGGGCGGGAGGGTCACCCCTCCACTTT; cdr3_aa: CASSAGQGAGGSPLHF
j_call: TRBJ1-2; d_call: TRBD1; v_call: TRBV18; clone_size: -; cdr3_nt: TGTGCCAGCTCACCTTCGACAGGGGTCTATGGCTACACCTTC; cdr3_aa: CASSPSTGVYGYTF
j_call: TRBJ2-3; d_call: -; v_call: TRBV5-6; clone_size: -; cdr3_nt: TGTGCCAGCAGCTTGGGGGGGCTGGCTAGAGATACGCAGTATTTT; cdr3_aa: CASSLGGLARDTQYF
j_call: TRBJ2-7; d_call: -; v_call: TRBV7-2; clone_size: -; cdr3_nt: TGTGCCAGCAGCTTACACTCACGATACGAGCAGTACTTC; cdr3_aa: CASSLHSRYEQYF
j_call: TRBJ1-3; d_call: -; v_call: TRBV9; clone_size: -; cdr3_nt: TGTGCCAGCGGAAACAGAGACACCATATATTTT; cdr3_aa: CASGNRDTIYF
j_call: TRBJ2-7; d_call: -; v_call: TRBV2; clone_size: -; cdr3_nt: TGTGCCAGCAGTGTTGAGACGGCAGGCGAGCAGTACTTC; cdr3_aa: CASSVETAGEQYF
j_call: TRBJ1-5; d_call: -; v_call: TRBV10-3; clone_size: -; cdr3_nt: TGTGCCATCAGTGAGTCGGCCTCCCAGCCCCAGCATTTT; cdr3_aa: CAISESASQPQHF
j_call: TRBJ2-3; d_call: TRBD2; v_call: TRBV18; clone_size: -; cdr3_nt: TGTGCCAGCTCTCAACCTAGCGGGGGGCCGGCAGATACGCAGTATTTT; cdr3_aa: CASSQPSGGPADTQYF
j_call: TRBJ2-2; d_call: -; v_call: TRBV9; clone_size: -; cdr3_nt: TGTGCCAGCAGCGTAGGGACCGGGGAGCTGTTTTTT; cdr3_aa: CASSVGTGELFF
j_call: TRBJ2-3; d_call: TRBD2; v_call: TRBV5-1; clone_size: once; cdr3_nt: TGCGCCAGCAGCTTAGCCCTAGCGGGAGCGGGAGATACGCAGTATTTT; cdr3_aa: CASSLALAGAGDTQYF
j_call: TRBJ1-2; d_call: -; v_call: TRBV13; clone_size: -; cdr3_nt: TGTGCCAGCAGCTTAGGCGGGGACATCGATAACTATGGCTACACCTTC; cdr3_aa: CASSLGGDIDNYGYTF
j_call: TRBJ1-6; d_call: -; v_call: TRBV5-4; clone_size: -; cdr3_nt: TGTGCCAGCAGCTTGCTACCAGGCAATTCACCCCTCCACTTT; cdr3_aa: CASSLLPGNSPLHF
j_call: TRBJ2-2; d_call: -; v_call: TRBV2; clone_size: -; cdr3_nt: TGTGCCAGCAGTGTTGCGCGGGGTAACACCGGGGAGCTGTTTTTT; cdr3_aa: CASSVARGNTGELFF
j_call: TRBJ2-5; d_call: TRBD2; v_call: TRBV5-4; clone_size: -; cdr3_nt: TGTGCCAGCAGCTTGGCCGCTAGCGGGAGAGGGGAGACCCAGTACTTC; cdr3_aa: CASSLAASGRGETQYF
j_call: TRBJ1-5; d_call: -; v_call: TRBV10-3; clone_size: once; cdr3_nt: TGTGCCATCAGTGAAGGGGGTAATCAGCCCCAGCATTTT; cdr3_aa: CAISEGGNQPQHF
j_call: TRBJ1-2; d_call: TRBD1; v_call: TRBV9; clone_size: -; cdr3_nt: TGTGCCAGCAGCGCACAGGGGACGGGTGGCTACACCTTC; cdr3_aa: CASSAQGTGGYTF
j_call: TRBJ1-5; d_call: TRBD1; v_call: TRBV5-1; clone_size: -; cdr3_nt: TGCGCCAGCAGCTTGGGACAGGGAGGACAGCCCCAGCATTTT; cdr3_aa: CASSLGQGGQPQHF